The 4 T cell receptor beta chains below come from one sample, sequenced in a study of spatial heterogeneity in lung cancer. As to time point: sample taken at primary tumor resection. MiXCR, run by TCRdb on the 5' RACE reads, gives a single entry per CDR3 protein. Among 350 to 500 distinct CDR3 sequences listed, about 24% were seen once. The material sequenced was normal lung tissue next to the tumor, taken at surgery. The receptors derive from a male donor with early-stage non-small cell lung cancer.

V and J are TRBV7-3 and TRBJ2-5; D is ambiguous. The CDR3 loop spans 14 amino acids. Trimming removed 5 bases at V and 5 bases at J, with 15 bases between. CDR1 SGHTA and CDR2 FQGTGA come from the germline V gene. CDR3: CASSASQDGETQYF. DNA for the CDR3: TGTGCCAGCAGCGCAAGCCAAGACGGGGAGACCCAGTACTTC.

V usage is TRBV18 and J usage is TRBJ2-7, with TRBD1 matching over 10 bases. The CDR3 consists of 15 residues. Trimming at V came to 6 bases and at J to 1 base, leaving 6 bases not matched to a gene. Germline V lookup: CDR1 KGHSH, CDR2 LQKENI. The CDR3 sequence: CASSRDRGRSYEQYF. The DNA of the CDR3 is TGTGCCAGCTCCAGAGACAGGGGGCGATCCTACGAGCAGTACTTC.

Notes on this clonotype: Just one base apart from a much larger clone, this may be a read error. The CDR3 region has the DNA TGTGTCAGCAGCCATCGGGCGGCCCAGATCACTGAAGCTTTCTTT. Protein sequence: CVSSHRAAQITEAFF. The rearrangement joins TRBV3-1 to TRBJ1-1, with no clear D. This CDR3 has 15 residues. CDR1 and CDR2 from the germline V gene are LGHDT and YNNKEL (reference sequence).

This clonotype was seen a few times. The rearrangement joins TRBV7-9 to TRBJ2-7; a weak D match, TRBD1 (6 bases). This CDR3 is built from 15 residues. The V gene's germline CDR1 is SEHNR and CDR2 FQNEAQ (reference sequence). The V end was cut by 1 base, the J end by 6 bases, with 16 bases between. CDR3 protein: CASSLGLGAPGEQYF. The DNA of the CDR3 is TGTGCCAGCAGCTTAGGTCTGGGGGCGCCCGGCGAGCAGTACTTC.